Presented here are 32 T cell receptor beta chains from one specimen sequenced in a study of PD-L1 blockade in urothelial cancer. Here immunoSEQ multiplex PCR was the method, and the copy in TCRdb shows in-frame clones only, minus some. The sample records about 81,000 clones, approximately 80% being singletons. Documented time point: pretreatment peripheral blood. This specimen was PBMCs, taken around atezolizumab (anti-PD-L1) treatment. These TCRs come from a man in his forties with urothelial cancer.

The chain links TRBV7-2 to TRBJ1-3, with D uncertain. The V gene lost 4 bases and the J gene lost 2 bases, with 9 bases spanning the gap. CDR3 size: 14 residues. Germline V gene lookup returns CDR1 SGHTA and CDR2 FQGNSA. The DNA of the CDR3 is TGTGCCAGCAGCTCCCCCGTTGCTGGAAACACCATATATTTT. Amino acids: CASSSPVAGNTIYF.

This chain connects TRBV2 to TRBJ2-3; D perhaps matches TRBD2 (5 bases). The CDR3 runs to 16 residues. V was shortened by 3 bases and J by 2 bases, with 15 bases between the two germline ends. Germline V CDR1 and CDR2: SNHLY, FYNNEI. Written as DNA, the CDR3 is TGTGCCAGCAGTGACCGGGCCCAGCGGAACACAGATACGCAGTATTTT. Amino acid sequence: CASSDRAQRNTDTQYF.

Only a few counts were recorded for this clone. This chain uses TRBV10-1 with TRBJ1-1; D is perhaps TRBD1 (6 bases). V was clipped by 8 bases and J by 8 bases, with 12 bases between them. This CDR3 region has 11 residues. CDR1 and CDR2 (germline): WNHNN, SYGVQD (reference sequence). The CDR3 DNA is TGCGCCAGCGGGTCCGGGACAGAAGCTTTCTTT. It translates to CASGSGTEAFF.

This chain links TRBV4-3 with TRBJ2-3, with D possibly matching TRBD2 (6 bases). The V end lost 0 bases, the J end lost 1 base, and 8 bases lay between the germline ends. The CDR3 loop spans 15 amino acids. CDR1 is LGHNA, CDR2 YSLEER, per germline. The CDR3 DNA is TGCGCCAGCAGCCAAGACGGGGGTGGCACAGATACGCAGTATTTT. Translating it yields CASSQDGGGTDTQYF.

The CDR3 nucleotides are TGTGCCAGCAGCTTAGGGTTCAAGAGGGACAGGGACTCCTACGAGCAGTACTTC. Protein: CASSLGFKRDRDSYEQYF. The rearrangement joins TRBV11-2 to TRBJ2-7; 9 nucleotides align to TRBD1. The CDR3 extends over 18 amino acids. Germline V lookup: CDR1 SGHAT, CDR2 FQNNGV. The trim removed 1 base at V and 0 bases at J, leaving 10 bases unmatched.

The chain combines TRBV7-9 with TRBJ2-3; 13 bases line up with TRBD2. V dropped 4 bases and J dropped 0; count of bases not matched to a gene: 1. Germline V gene data show CDR1 as SEHNR and CDR2 as FQNEAQ (reference sequence). The length of the CDR3 is 16 residues. The DNA for the CDR3 is TGTGCCAGCAGCTCGGGACTAGCGGGAAGCACAGATACGCAGTATTTT. Translation: CASSSGLAGSTDTQYF.

The chain is built from TRBV20-1 and TRBJ1-1, with D uncertain. The CDR3 is made up of 11 amino acids. In germline, CDR1 is DFQATT, CDR2 SNEGSKA (reference sequence). Trimming cost V 4 bases and J 7 bases, with 10 bases left between them. CDR3 DNA sequence: TGCAGTGCTACCCCGGGAGGTGAAGCTTTCTTT. Protein product: CSATPGGEAFF.

The genes are TRBV2 and TRBJ1-5; 8 bases are a match to TRBD1. The CDR3 contains 15 residues. The germline gives CDR1 SNHLY, CDR2 FYNNEI. The V segment lost 5 bases and the J segment 5 bases; nucleotides outside the gene matches: 8. CDR3 residues: CASSIPGQVYQPQHF. The CDR3 DNA follows: TGTGCCAGCAGTATCCCGGGACAGGTATATCAGCCCCAGCATTTT.

This clone has a handful of counts. The chain uses TRBV18 and TRBJ1-1; D is unresolved. Germline CDR1 reads KGHSH; CDR2 reads LQKENI. The CDR3 runs to 15 residues. Trimming removed 1 base at V and 4 bases at J, with 13 bases between. CDR3 in amino acids: CASSPQSNGVTEAFF. In nucleotides, the CDR3 is TGTGCCAGCTCACCACAGTCGAACGGGGTCACTGAAGCTTTCTTT.

CDR3: CASSQGVPAANGYTF. CDR3 DNA: TGTGCCAGCAGCCAGGGGGTGCCAGCCGCTAATGGCTACACCTTC. The rearrangement joins TRBV7-2 to TRBJ1-2, with 7 bases fitting TRBD1. The CDR3 runs 15 residues. Germline loops: CDR1 SGHTA, CDR2 FQGNSA. Trimming cost V 5 bases and J 6 bases; bases outside gene matches: 12.

The chain employs TRBV7-2 and TRBJ2-5; TRBD1 matches 8 bases. Germline CDR1 SGHTA, CDR2 FQGNSA. V lost 4 bases, J lost 4 bases, and 8 bases stayed unmatched. The CDR3 is made up of 15 amino acids. CDR3 bases: TGTGCCAGCAGCTGGTCAGGGGGCCCGGGAGAGACCCAGTACTTC. Its translation: CASSWSGGPGETQYF.

The chain uses TRBV11-2 and TRBJ2-7; 12 bases line up with TRBD2. Unmatched junction bases numbered 14, after V lost 1 base and J lost 4 bases. From germline, CDR1 is SGHAT and CDR2 FQNNGV. The CDR3 totals 19 residues. This CDR3 reads CASSLGPRTSGVGGYEQYF. The CDR3 coding sequence is TGTGCCAGCAGCTTAGGTCCCCGGACTAGCGGGGTCGGGGGTTACGAGCAGTACTTC.

The chain has TRBV2 and TRBJ2-1; D gene ambiguous. Germline V gene lookup returns CDR1 SNHLY and CDR2 FYNNEI. The CDR3 sequence is 15 residues long. The V gene lost 8 bases and the J gene lost 0 bases, with 14 bases spanning the gap. The CDR3 loop reads CASFQRTGSYNEQFF. CDR3 in DNA: TGTGCCAGCTTTCAGCGTACCGGCTCCTACAATGAGCAGTTCTTC.

The chain combines TRBV4-1 with TRBJ1-2; TRBD1 matches 7 bases. The junction had 16 bases not matched to a gene; V was cut back by 2 bases and J by 10 bases. The CDR3 extends over 16 amino acids. The germline gives CDR1 MGHRA, CDR2 YSYEKL. The CDR3 bases are TGCGCCAGCAGCCAAAACACACGGCAGGGGGAAAAAGACTACACCTTC. Translated, it gives CASSQNTRQGEKDYTF.

V and J are TRBV5-1 and TRBJ1-2; D remains ambiguous. Germline values: CDR1 SGHRS, CDR2 YFSETQ. V was trimmed by 3 bases and J by 5 bases, leaving 32 bases between them. The CDR3 length is 20 residues. In DNA form, the CDR3 reads TGCGCCAGCAGCTCCCCCAAGGAACCCGGCCGAGGGTCCTCCTTTTATGGCTACACCTTC. Encoded protein: CASSSPKEPGRGSSFYGYTF.

The chain carries TRBV11-2 and TRBJ2-3; 7 bases are shared with TRBD2. Germline trimming cut 5 bases from V and 9 bases from J; bases unmatched to any gene: 11. Germline V gives CDR1 SGHAT, CDR2 FQNNGV. The length of the CDR3 is 14 residues. The DNA for the CDR3 is TGTGCCAGCAGCGGTACTAGCGCGAGGGGCACGCAGTATTTT. Translated, it gives CASSGTSARGTQYF.

This clone turned up a few times. This chain uses TRBV9 with TRBJ1-1, with D possibly TRBD1 on 6 matching bases. There are 14 residues in the CDR3. The V gene lost 0 bases and the J gene lost 5 bases, with 11 bases spanning the gap. The germline V gene encodes CDR1 SGDLS and CDR2 YYNGEE. CDR3 sequence: CASSVVGAETEAFF. The CDR3 DNA is TGTGCCAGCAGCGTAGTGGGGGCTGAAACTGAAGCTTTCTTT. Drawing the rest from reference TRBV9 and TRBJ1-1, the complete variable domain is DSGVTQTPKHLITATGQRVTLRCSPRSGDLSVYWYQQSLDQGLQFLIQYYNGEERAKGNILERFSAQQFPDLHSELNLSSLELGDSALYFCASSVVGAETEAFFGQGTRLTVV.

V gene TRBV6-5 combines with J gene TRBJ2-5, with TRBD1 matching 7 bases. Germline trimming cut 6 bases from V and 4 bases from J; bases unmatched to any gene: 5. The CDR3 loop spans 13 amino acids. Germline loops: CDR1 MNHEY, CDR2 SVGAGI. The CDR3 sequence is CASSHRTGETQYF. CDR3 sequence (DNA): TGTGCCAGCAGCCACCGGACAGGAGAGACCCAGTACTTC.

This clone appeared a few times. The chain links TRBV5-6 to TRBJ1-1; a weak D match, TRBD1 (6 bases). Germline CDR1 SGHDT, CDR2 YYEEEE. Trimming removed 0 bases from V and 0 bases from J, with 9 bases in between. The CDR3 is made up of 15 amino acids. CDR3 residues: CASSLEGGMNTEAFF. CDR3 sequence (DNA): TGTGCCAGCAGCTTGGAGGGGGGGATGAACACTGAAGCTTTCTTT.

This clone was seen a few times. The gene calls are TRBV28 and TRBJ2-1; TRBD2 might be the D (5 bases). CDR1 and CDR2 from the germline V gene are MDHEN and SYDVKM. The CDR3 is 17 residues long. Trimming cost V 7 bases and J 0 bases, with 19 bases left between them. CDR3 residues: CASTSSGLPSSYNEQFF. CDR3 sequence (DNA): TGTGCCAGCACCTCGAGCGGACTGCCTAGCTCCTACAATGAGCAGTTCTTC. Based on the CDR3 plus reference TRBV28 and TRBJ2-1, the full variable domain is DVKVTQSSRYLVKRTGEKVFLECVQDMDHENMFWYRQDPGLGLRLIYFSYDVKMKEKGDIPEGYSVSREKKERFSLILESASTNQTSMYLCASTSSGLPSSYNEQFFGPGTRLTVL.

The chain combines TRBV9 with TRBJ1-2; tentatively, D is TRBD1 (5 bases). The germline CDR1 and CDR2 sequences are SGDLS and YYNGEE. Trimming took 3 bases from V and 9 from J, leaving 24 bases between them. The CDR3 loop spans 16 amino acids. The CDR3 loop is CASSAQVREALGSYTF. The CDR3 bases are TGTGCCAGCAGCGCCCAGGTCAGGGAGGCCCTCGGGAGCTACACCTTC. Using reference TRBV9 and TRBJ1-2 for the parts outside the CDR3, the full variable domain is DSGVTQTPKHLITATGQRVTLRCSPRSGDLSVYWYQQSLDQGLQFLIQYYNGEERAKGNILERFSAQQFPDLHSELNLSSLELGDSALYFCASSAQVREALGSYTFGSGTRLTVV.

The chain couples TRBV7-3 to TRBJ1-1, with D perhaps TRBD1 (5 bases). The CDR3 has 15 amino acids. Germline-derived CDR1 and CDR2 are SGHTA and FQGTGA. Trimming removed 0 bases at V and 1 base at J, with 9 bases between. The CDR3 DNA follows: TGTGCCAGCAGCTTAACAGGGCAGGGGAACACTGAAGCTTTCTTT. Amino acids: CASSLTGQGNTEAFF.

The chain employs TRBV6-1 and TRBJ1-2; 11 bases match TRBD1. Germline V lookup: CDR1 MNHNS, CDR2 SASEGT. This CDR3 is 15 amino acids long. The junction had 13 bases not matched to a gene; V was cut back by 8 bases and J by 8 bases. CDR3 DNA sequence: TGTGCCAGCTCCTCCGGGACAGGGGGTCTATGGGGCTACACCTTC. Protein sequence: CASSSGTGGLWGYTF.

In nucleotides, the CDR3 is TGTGCCAGCAGGACACCGACAGGGGGCGGAGGCTACACCTTC. Translation gives CASRTPTGGGGYTF. The rearrangement joins TRBV28 to TRBJ1-2, with 10 bases lining up with TRBD1. After removal of 6 bases from V and 8 bases from J, the junction contained 9 bases not matched to a gene. This CDR3 contains 14 residues. CDR1 is MDHEN and CDR2 is SYDVKM in the germline V gene.

The V call is TRBV6-5, the J call TRBJ1-5, with D hard to call. The CDR3 consists of 13 residues. Germline loops: CDR1 MNHEY, CDR2 SVGAGI. Trimming cost V 2 bases and J 6 bases, with 8 bases left between them. The CDR3 DNA sequence: TGTGCCAGCAGTTACGGGAGTACTCAGCCCCAGCATTTT. Protein sequence: CASSYGSTQPQHF.

The genes are TRBV18 and TRBJ2-2, with D maybe TRBD1 (5 bases). Deletions cut 5 bases from V and 7 bases from J, with 11 bases between. This CDR3 is 13 amino acids long. Germline V gives CDR1 KGHSH, CDR2 LQKENI. The CDR3 DNA follows: TGTGCCAGCTCAAGTACAGGAATCGGGGAGCTGTTTTTT. This translates into CASSSTGIGELFF.

The rearrangement uses TRBV20-1 and TRBJ2-5, with D perhaps matching TRBD2 (7 bases). The V end lost 3 bases, the J end lost 9 bases, and 11 bases lay between the germline ends. Looked up from germline, CDR1 is DFQATT and CDR2 is SNEGSKA (reference sequence). This CDR3 spans 11 amino acids. CDR3 DNA sequence: TGCAGTGCTAGCTGGGAGGGGGCCCAGTACTTC. The encoded protein is CSASWEGAQYF.

The rearrangement links TRBV4-2 to TRBJ2-7; D not certain. The CDR3 runs 15 residues. Trimming took off 6 bases at V and 4 bases at J, with 19 bases between the two ends. CDR1 and CDR2 from the germline V gene are LGHNA and YNFKEQ. This chain's CDR3 is CASRSDLLSGYEQYF. For the CDR3, the DNA is TGTGCCAGCAGATCCGATCTTTTATCGGGTTACGAGCAGTACTTC.

J is TRBJ2-7 and V is TRBV5-1; 11 bases map to TRBD2. The CDR3 covers 16 residues. From germline, CDR1 is SGHRS and CDR2 YFSETQ. J was trimmed by 3 bases and V by 0 bases; bases with no gene match: 5. DNA of the CDR3: TGCGCCAGCAGCTTGGCCGTAACTAGCGGGAGCTACGAGCAGTACTTC. Amino acids: CASSLAVTSGSYEQYF. The full variable domain, its missing parts supplied by reference TRBV5-1 and TRBJ2-7, is KAGVTQTPRYLIKTRGQQVTLSCSPISGHRSVSWYQQTPGQGLQFLFEYFSETQRNKGNFPGRFSGRQFSNSRSEMNVSTLELGDSALYLCASSLAVTSGSYEQYFGPGTRLTVT.

This chain connects TRBV27 to TRBJ1-1; the D gene is possibly TRBD1 (5 bases). The CDR3 loop spans 13 amino acids. The V and J ends lost 8 bases and 5 bases respectively, with 15 bases between them. The germline V gene encodes CDR1 MNHEY and CDR2 SMNVEV (reference sequence). The DNA for the CDR3 is TGTGCCAGCCGGGGGGGGTTATCAACTGAAGCTTTCTTT. Its protein is CASRGGLSTEAFF.

CDR3 in amino acids: CASSPQNTGELFF. CDR3 DNA sequence: TGCGCCAGCAGCCCCCAGAACACCGGGGAGCTGTTTTTT. J is TRBJ2-2 and V is TRBV4-1; D is undetermined. Germline assignment: CDR1 MGHRA and CDR2 YSYEKL. The CDR3 sequence is 13 residues long. The ends were cut back, 4 bases at V and 1 base at J, with 4 bases in the middle.

The rearrangement uses TRBV9 and TRBJ1-3; D not certain. Germline V gives CDR1 SGDLS, CDR2 YYNGEE. V was clipped by 7 bases and J by 2 bases, with 10 bases between them. The CDR3 loop spans 13 amino acids. CDR3 amino acids: CASSEGTGNTIYF. The CDR3 DNA is TGTGCCAGCTCGGAGGGCACTGGAAACACCATATATTTT.